These T cell receptor beta chains were read from a single sample in a study of vaccination effects on CD4 cells after COVID-19. Method: immunoSEQ multiplex PCR; TCRdb's copy keeps in-frame clones and lacks some. The profile covers tens of thousands of clones, with under 70% appearing a single time and around 19% taken by the ten largest. These receptors have no identified antigens. The starting material was CD4+ T cells from PBMCs cultured with SARS-CoV-2 spike peptides, obtained before COVID-19 vaccination. All receptors derive from a human donor who received a COVID-19 vaccine. The CDR3 runs from the conserved cysteine through the conserved F or W. The D gene is left open where the match is weak. Rows may omit the clone size; those that give it use once, few, many or a size class.

D,size,J,V,DNA,CDR3
NA,NA,TRBJ1-1,TRBV21-1,TGTGCCAGCAGCAAAGCTCGTCGGACCCCATCCGAAGCTTTCTTT,CASSKARRTPSEAFF
NA,NA,TRBJ1-1,TRBV10-3,TGTGCCATCAGGGGGGGAGGGACTGAAGCTTTCTTT,CAIRGGGTEAFF
NA,once,TRBJ2-1,TRBV15,TGTGCCACCAGCAGAGAAGTAAGCAATGAGCAGTTCTTC,CATSREVSNEQFF
NA,NA,TRBJ1-6,TRBV7-3,TGTGCCAGCAGCTCCCTCCCGGCCGGCTCCTATAATTCACCCCTCCACTTT,CASSSLPAGSYNSPLHF
NA,NA,TRBJ1-1,TRBV7-2,TGTGCCAGCAGCTTAGAACAGGCCGCTTTGGGCACTGAAGCTTTCTTT,CASSLEQAALGTEAFF
TRBD2,NA,TRBJ2-1,TRBV30,TGTGCCTGGTCCTTCGGCGGGAGGGGTTACAATGAGCAGTTCTTC,CAWSFGGRGYNEQFF
TRBD2,NA,TRBJ2-3,TRBV6-2/TRBV6-3,TGTGCCAGCAGCCCTCCGGGGCTAGCGGGGGGAGTTACGCAGTATTTT,CASSPPGLAGGVTQYF
NA,NA,TRBJ2-3,TRBV2,TGTGCCAGCGGATCACCAGCCTTTGAGGGGGTTCCCACAGATACGCAGTATTTT,CASGSPAFEGVPTDTQYF
TRBD1,few,TRBJ1-5,TRBV7-2,TGTGCCAGCAGCTTAGGCAGGGGGCTGAGCAATCAGCCCCAGCATTTT,CASSLGRGLSNQPQHF
TRBD1,once,TRBJ1-2,TRBV5-1,TGCGCCAGCAACCCGGGGCCGGGACAGGTCTATGGCTACACCTTC,CASNPGPGQVYGYTF
TRBD1,NA,TRBJ2-7,TRBV6-1,TGTGCCAGCAGTGAGGGACAGGGGCGGAACGAGCAGTACTTC,CASSEGQGRNEQYF
NA,NA,TRBJ1-5,TRBV19,TGTGCCAGTAGAAGCGAGGTCTGGCAGCCCCAGCATTTT,CASRSEVWQPQHF
TRBD2,NA,TRBJ2-3,TRBV7-2,TGTGCCAGCCGACTAGCGGGGTACACAGATACGCAGTATTTT,CASRLAGYTDTQYF
NA,few,TRBJ2-4,TRBV5-4,TGTGCCAGCAGCTTGGGACAGAAAAACATTCAGTACTTC,CASSLGQKNIQYF